These 29 T cell receptor beta chains came from one sample sequenced in a study of OX40 agonist ivuxolimab in advanced cancers. Measured with immunoSEQ multiplex PCR; TCRdb has only the in-frame clones, and not every one. The sample includes some 10,000 clones, around 84% of them seen just once. Sequences were derived from CD4+ or CD8+ T cells sorted from blood, sampled in a trial of the OX40 agonist ivuxolimab. The receptors originated from an adult with an advanced solid tumor such as melanoma, head and neck, liver or kidney cancer.

A single count supports this clone. V usage is TRBV7-9 and J usage is TRBJ2-2; D might be TRBD2 (6 bases). Germline values: CDR1 SEHNR, CDR2 FQNEAQ (reference sequence). With 2 bases removed from V and 2 bases from J, the gap between germline ends came to 12 bases. This CDR3 contains 16 residues. CDR3 coding DNA: TGTGCCAGCAGCTTACCCACTAGCCTTAACACCGGGGAGCTGTTTTTT. Its protein is CASSLPTSLNTGELFF.

J is TRBJ2-7 and V is TRBV5-6, with 8 bases matching TRBD1. The CDR3 extends over 14 amino acids. V lost 2 bases to trimming and J lost 6 bases; unmatched junction nucleotides: 7. Germline V gene data show CDR1 as SGHDT and CDR2 as YYEEEE. The CDR3 loop reads CASSFGTGASEQYF. The CDR3 DNA reads as TGTGCCAGCAGCTTTGGGACAGGAGCCTCCGAGCAGTACTTC.

The table lists this clone with a few counts. V gene TRBV10-3 combines with J gene TRBJ2-1, with TRBD2 matching 8 bases. V lost 8 bases and J lost 6; bases outside the gene matches: 15. Per the germline V gene, CDR1 is ENHRY and CDR2 is SYGVKD. The CDR3 contains 16 residues. CDR3 sequence: CAIEASGWPPGNEQFF. The CDR3 DNA sequence: TGTGCCATCGAGGCTAGCGGGTGGCCGCCAGGCAATGAGCAGTTCTTC.

The chain is built from TRBV4-2 and TRBJ1-2; D unresolved. The germline V gene has CDR1 LGHNA and CDR2 YNFKEQ. The ends were cut back, 4 bases at V and 3 bases at J, with 9 bases in the middle. CDR3 length: 13 residues. CDR3 coding DNA: TGTGCCAGCAGCCCTGGTGGGGACTATGGCTACACCTTC. Amino acids: CASSPGGDYGYTF.

J is TRBJ1-2 and V is TRBV5-1; 10 nucleotides align to TRBD1. From germline, CDR1 is SGHRS and CDR2 YFSETQ. V lost 4 bases to trimming and J lost 3 bases; unmatched junction nucleotides: 6. This CDR3 is 15 amino acids long. The CDR3 here is CASSPQGTGDYGYTF. As DNA, the CDR3 is TGCGCCAGCAGCCCGCAAGGGACAGGGGACTATGGCTACACCTTC. The whole variable domain, filled in from reference TRBV5-1 and TRBJ1-2, reads KAGVTQTPRYLIKTRGQQVTLSCSPISGHRSVSWYQQTPGQGLQFLFEYFSETQRNKGNFPGRFSGRQFSNSRSEMNVSTLELGDSALYLCASSPQGTGDYGYTFGSGTRLTVV.

This chain joins TRBV5-8 and TRBJ2-2; D unclear. The CDR3 extends over 18 amino acids. Trimming pared 0 bases from V and 0 bases from J, leaving 15 bases between. In germline, CDR1 is SGHTS, CDR2 YDEGEE. CDR3 DNA sequence: TGTGCCAGCAGCTTGGACCCTTGGTTTACATCGAACACCGGGGAGCTGTTTTTT. As protein: CASSLDPWFTSNTGELFF.

This clone was counted once. CDR3 protein: CASSLTREEKLFF. The CDR3 DNA reads TGCGCCAGCAGCCTAACAAGGGAGGAAAAACTGTTTTTT. The chain is built from TRBV5-1 and TRBJ1-4, with no clear D. V was clipped by 4 bases and J by 8 bases, with 12 bases between them. Per germline, CDR1 SGHRS and CDR2 YFSETQ. This CDR3 spans 13 amino acids.

The J gene is TRBJ1-4, the V gene TRBV5-1; tentative D call: TRBD1 (6 bases). The CDR3 runs 12 residues. The ends were cut back, 7 bases at V and 7 bases at J, with 11 bases in the middle. Germline V lookup: CDR1 SGHRS, CDR2 YFSETQ. CDR3 bases: TGCGCCAGCGCCGGGGGCGGTGAAAAACTGTTTTTT. Translating gives CASAGGGEKLFF.

The chain uses TRBV7-2 and TRBJ2-1; D is unresolved. Deletions cut 11 bases from V and 0 bases from J, with 14 bases between. The CDR3 has 14 amino acids. Germline V CDR1 and CDR2: SGHTA, FQGNSA. The CDR3 sequence: CALLSQSSYNEQFF. The CDR3 nucleotides read TGTGCCCTGCTTAGCCAAAGCTCCTACAATGAGCAGTTCTTC.

The V call is TRBV6-5, the J call TRBJ2-2; 11 positions agree with TRBD1. V shed 4 bases, J shed 5 bases, and the junction held 6 bases outside the gene matches. This CDR3 spans 16 amino acids. Germline CDR1 and CDR2: MNHEY and SVGAGI. The CDR3 sequence: CASSFWTGGLTGELFF. The CDR3 DNA sequence: TGTGCCAGCAGTTTTTGGACAGGGGGCCTTACCGGGGAGCTGTTTTTT.

This clone occurred a few times. The rearrangement joins TRBV19 to TRBJ1-1; D is ambiguous. CDR3 size: 14 residues. Trimming removed 7 bases from V and 3 bases from J, with 15 bases in between. Germline lookup yields CDR1 LNHDA and CDR2 SQIVND (reference sequence). CDR3 loop: CASTPGGRYTEAFF. The CDR3 DNA is TGTGCCAGTACCCCAGGAGGTAGGTACACTGAAGCTTTCTTT.

The genes are TRBV5-4 and TRBJ1-1, with 7 bases lining up with TRBD1. The junction had 5 bases not matched to a gene; V was cut back by 2 bases and J by 4 bases. Germline-derived CDR1 and CDR2 are SGHNT and YYREEE (reference sequence). The CDR3 loop spans 14 amino acids. CDR3 amino acids: CASSLPDRVTEAFF. DNA of the CDR3: TGTGCCAGCAGCTTACCCGACAGGGTCACTGAAGCTTTCTTT.

The chain joins TRBV18 to TRBJ2-7; D may correspond to TRBD1 or TRBD2 (5 bases each). Germline CDR1 reads KGHSH; CDR2 reads LQKENI. This CDR3 has 16 amino acids. V lost 3 bases and J 2 bases, leaving 17 bases between the germline ends. The CDR3 DNA sequence: TGTGCCAGCTCACCGGGACCCCCATTTTCCACCTACGAGCAGTACTTC. Its protein product is CASSPGPPFSTYEQYF.

This clone was seen a few times. The chain has TRBV13 and TRBJ2-1; D unclear. The V and J ends lost 4 bases and 6 bases respectively, with 4 bases between them. Per germline, CDR1 PRHDT and CDR2 FYEKMQ (reference sequence). This CDR3 contains 11 residues. The DNA for the CDR3 is TGTGCCAGCAGCTCCCTCAATGAGCAGTTCTTC. Translating it yields CASSSLNEQFF.

The rearrangement links TRBV19 to TRBJ1-1, with TRBD1 as a possible D gene (5 bases). V lost 7 bases, J lost 3 bases, and 15 bases lay in between. Germline loops: CDR1 LNHDA, CDR2 SQIVND (reference sequence). The CDR3 is made up of 14 amino acids. The CDR3 bases are TGTGCCAGTACCTGGGGGGGTAGGTACACTGAAGCTTTCTTT. It codes for CASTWGGRYTEAFF.

The chain combines TRBV5-1 with TRBJ2-2; 7 bases match TRBD2. J gave up 0 bases and V 6 bases, and 11 bases lay outside the gene matches. From germline, CDR1 is SGHRS and CDR2 YFSETQ. This CDR3 is 17 amino acids long. CDR3 sequence reads: CASNPSRGETNTGELFF. DNA for the CDR3: TGCGCCAGCAACCCCTCTCGGGGGGAGACGAACACCGGGGAGCTGTTTTTT.

J is TRBJ1-5 and V is TRBV27, with D hard to call. CDR3 length equals 14 residues. V was clipped by 2 bases and J by 5 bases, with 10 bases between them. Germline CDR1 is MNHEY and CDR2 is SMNVEV (reference sequence). CDR3 coding DNA: TGTGCCAGCAGTTTACAGTCTGGGCATCAGCCCCAGCATTTT. Residues: CASSLQSGHQPQHF.

This chain connects TRBV4-1 to TRBJ2-7; a weak D match, TRBD2 (6 bases). From germline, CDR1 is MGHRA and CDR2 YSYEKL. The CDR3 has 13 amino acids. Trimming removed 4 bases from V and 7 bases from J, with 14 bases in between. The CDR3 bases are TGCGCCAGCAGCCCCCGGGACTTGAGGGAGCAGTACTTC. This encodes CASSPRDLREQYF.

The chain couples TRBV4-2 to TRBJ2-2, with D tentatively TRBD1 (6 bases). Germline-derived CDR1 and CDR2 are LGHNA and YNFKEQ. With 0 bases removed from V and 0 bases from J, the gap between germline ends came to 14 bases. The CDR3 is 18 amino acids. CDR3 bases: TGTGCCAGCAGCCAAGACTTCCAGGGGTCCGCGAACACCGGGGAGCTGTTTTTT. Its protein is CASSQDFQGSANTGELFF.

The chain uses TRBV4-1 and TRBJ2-7; 13 nucleotides line up with TRBD2. Looked up from germline, CDR1 is MGHRA and CDR2 is YSYEKL. This CDR3 has 15 amino acids. V lost 4 bases to trimming and J lost 4 bases; unmatched junction nucleotides: 4. CDR3 residues: CASSLRTSGGYEQYF. In nucleotides, the CDR3 is TGCGCCAGCAGCCTCCGGACTAGCGGGGGATACGAGCAGTACTTC.

V is TRBV7-8 and J is TRBJ2-1; 11 bases are shared with TRBD2. Germline values: CDR1 SGHVS, CDR2 FQNEAQ. This CDR3 is 15 amino acids long. Trimming at V came to 5 bases and at J to 8 bases, leaving 8 bases not matched to a gene. CDR3 region: CASSLYSGGAYEQFF. The CDR3 coding sequence is TGTGCCAGCAGCCTATATAGCGGGGGGGCTTATGAGCAGTTCTTC.

The V call is TRBV6-1, the J call TRBJ2-1, with 9 positions matching TRBD1. Germline CDR1 and CDR2: MNHNS and SASEGT. The J segment lost 8 bases and the V segment lost 8 bases, leaving 7 bases of the junction unmatched. The CDR3 has 13 residues. CDR3 in amino acids: CASGDRVPDEQFF. The CDR3 nucleotides are TGTGCCAGCGGGGACAGGGTTCCCGATGAGCAGTTCTTC.

The rearrangement links TRBV10-3 to TRBJ1-1; D gene unclear. Per the germline V gene, CDR1 is ENHRY and CDR2 is SYGVKD. The CDR3 contains 14 residues. V shed 11 bases and J shed 0 bases, with 16 bases lying between them. The CDR3 reads CAGRDRNMNTEAFF. The CDR3 nucleotides read TGTGCCGGCCGAGATCGGAATATGAACACTGAAGCTTTCTTT.

The J gene is TRBJ2-6, the V gene TRBV6-5; tentatively, D is TRBD2 (6 bases). Germline CDR1 MNHEY, CDR2 SVGAGI. Trimming took 2 bases from V and 1 from J, leaving 9 bases between them. The CDR3 runs to 16 residues. The CDR3 sequence is CASSYTGTSGANVLTF. As DNA, the CDR3 is TGTGCCAGCAGTTACACGGGGACTTCTGGGGCCAACGTCCTGACTTTC.

V is TRBV6-5 and J is TRBJ2-3, with a possible D match to TRBD1 (6 bases). The CDR3 is 15 amino acids. Germline lookup yields CDR1 MNHEY and CDR2 SVGAGI. V was pared by 4 bases and J by 0 bases, with 11 bases between. CDR3 residues: CASSFTGFSTDTQYF. In DNA, the CDR3 is TGTGCCAGCAGTTTCACAGGGTTCAGCACAGATACGCAGTATTTT.

The CDR3: CASSPQLGGELFF. CDR3 sequence (DNA): TGTGCCAGCAGCCCCCAGCTCGGCGGGGAGCTGTTTTTT. V is TRBV11-1 and J is TRBJ2-2; no clear D. Trimming removed 5 bases at V and 7 bases at J, with 11 bases between. Per the germline V gene, CDR1 is SGHAT and CDR2 is FQDESV (reference sequence). The CDR3 runs 13 residues.

The chain is built from TRBV5-8 and TRBJ2-7; the D gene is possibly TRBD2 (7 bases). V lost 0 bases, J lost 4 bases, and 17 bases lay in between. The germline gives CDR1 SGHTS, CDR2 YDEGEE. The CDR3 contains 16 residues. In nucleotides, the CDR3 is TGTGCCAGCAGCTTGGGGTCTGGCGGGGGCTTGTACGAGCAGTACTTC. This gives the protein CASSLGSGGGLYEQYF. The full variable domain, in which reference TRBV5-8 and TRBJ2-7 provide the parts outside the CDR3, is EAGVTQSPTHLIKTRGQQATLRCSPISGHTSVYWYQQALGLGLQFLLWYDEGEERNRGNFPPRFSGRQFPNYSSELNVNALELEDSALYLCASSLGSGGGLYEQYFGPGTRLTVT.

The V gene is TRBV7-7, the J gene TRBJ2-7, with a possible D match to TRBD1 (5 bases). The CDR3 length is 15 residues. Germline lookup yields CDR1 SSHAT and CDR2 FNYEAQ (reference sequence). V lost 1 base, J lost 2 bases, and 12 bases lay in between. The CDR3 sequence is CASSLEAGPTYEQYF. In nucleotides, the CDR3 is TGTGCCAGCAGCTTAGAGGCAGGGCCCACCTACGAGCAGTACTTC.

The V gene is TRBV2, the J gene TRBJ2-5; no definite D call. Germline V gene lookup returns CDR1 SNHLY and CDR2 FYNNEI. V was shortened by 6 bases and J by 3 bases, with 14 bases between the two germline ends. There are 14 residues in the CDR3. The CDR3 sequence: CASSRRAEKETQYF. In nucleotides, the CDR3 is TGTGCCAGCAGCCGAAGGGCAGAGAAAGAGACCCAGTACTTC.